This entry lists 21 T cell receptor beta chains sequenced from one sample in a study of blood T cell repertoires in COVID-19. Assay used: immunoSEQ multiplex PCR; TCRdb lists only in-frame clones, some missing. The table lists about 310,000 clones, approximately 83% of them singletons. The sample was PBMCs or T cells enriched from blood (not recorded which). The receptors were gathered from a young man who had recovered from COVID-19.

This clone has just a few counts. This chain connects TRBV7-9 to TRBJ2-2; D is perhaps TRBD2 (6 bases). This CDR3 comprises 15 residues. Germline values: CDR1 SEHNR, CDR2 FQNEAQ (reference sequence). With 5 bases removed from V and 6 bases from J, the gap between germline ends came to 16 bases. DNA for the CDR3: TGTGCCAGCAGCGGGCCCGGAGGGGTTCCCGGGGAGCTGTTTTTT. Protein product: CASSGPGGVPGELFF.

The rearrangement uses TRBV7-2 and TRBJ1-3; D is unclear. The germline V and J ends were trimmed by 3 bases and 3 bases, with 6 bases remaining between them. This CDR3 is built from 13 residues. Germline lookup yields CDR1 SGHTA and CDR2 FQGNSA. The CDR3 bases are TGTGCCAGCAGCTTTGGGCGTGGAAACACCATATATTTT. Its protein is CASSFGRGNTIYF.

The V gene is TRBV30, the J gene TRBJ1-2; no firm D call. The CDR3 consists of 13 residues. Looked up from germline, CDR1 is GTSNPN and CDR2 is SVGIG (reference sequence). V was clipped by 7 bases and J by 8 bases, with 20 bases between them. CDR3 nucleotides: TGTGCCTCCCTCCCTGGAGGGCATGGAGGCTACACCTTC. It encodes CASLPGGHGGYTF.

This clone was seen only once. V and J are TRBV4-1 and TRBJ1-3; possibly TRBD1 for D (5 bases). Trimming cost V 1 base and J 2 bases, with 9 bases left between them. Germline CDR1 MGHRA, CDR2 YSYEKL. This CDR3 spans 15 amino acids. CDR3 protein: CASSQVGGAGNTIYF. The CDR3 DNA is TGCGCCAGCAGCCAAGTGGGGGGGGCTGGAAACACCATATATTTT.

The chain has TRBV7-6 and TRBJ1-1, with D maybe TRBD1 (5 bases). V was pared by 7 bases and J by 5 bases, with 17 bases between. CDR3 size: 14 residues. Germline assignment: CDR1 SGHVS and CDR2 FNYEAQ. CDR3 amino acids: CASTPTVGGTEAFF. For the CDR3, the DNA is TGTGCCAGCACCCCTACCGTGGGGGGGACTGAAGCTTTCTTT.

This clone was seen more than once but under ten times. This CDR3 is CASSTRGVGYTF. CDR3 in DNA: TGTGCCAGCAGTACGCGCGGGGTCGGCTACACCTTC. The rearrangement uses TRBV6-5 and TRBJ1-2; D uncertain. The CDR3 is 12 amino acids. Germline values: CDR1 MNHEY, CDR2 SVGAGI. The V gene lost 5 bases and the J gene lost 8 bases, with 12 bases spanning the gap.

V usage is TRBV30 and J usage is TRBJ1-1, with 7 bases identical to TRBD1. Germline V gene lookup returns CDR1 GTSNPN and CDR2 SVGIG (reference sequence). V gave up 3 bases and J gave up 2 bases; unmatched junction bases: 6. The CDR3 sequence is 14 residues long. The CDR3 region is CAWREKGANTEAFF. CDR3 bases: TGTGCCTGGAGGGAAAAGGGGGCCAACACTGAAGCTTTCTTT.

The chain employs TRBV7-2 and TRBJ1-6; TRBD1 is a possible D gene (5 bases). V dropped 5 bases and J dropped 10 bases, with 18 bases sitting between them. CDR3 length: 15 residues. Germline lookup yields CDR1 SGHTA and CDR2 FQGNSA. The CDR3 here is CASSLPGAKGSPLHF. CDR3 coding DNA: TGTGCCAGCAGCCTACCCGGCGCGAAGGGGTCACCCCTCCACTTT.

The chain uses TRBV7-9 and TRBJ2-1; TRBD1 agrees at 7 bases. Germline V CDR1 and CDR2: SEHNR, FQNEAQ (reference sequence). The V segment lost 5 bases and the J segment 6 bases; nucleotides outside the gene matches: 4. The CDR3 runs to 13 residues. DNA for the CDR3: TGTGCCAGCAGCAGGGGGCTTGGCAATGAGCAGTTCTTC. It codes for CASSRGLGNEQFF. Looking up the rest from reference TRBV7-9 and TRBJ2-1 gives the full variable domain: DTGVSQNPRHKITKRGQNVTFRCDPISEHNRLYWYRQTLGQGPEFLTYFQNEAQLEKSRLLSDRFSAERPKGSFSTLEIQRTEQGDSAMYLCASSRGLGNEQFFGPGTRLTVL.

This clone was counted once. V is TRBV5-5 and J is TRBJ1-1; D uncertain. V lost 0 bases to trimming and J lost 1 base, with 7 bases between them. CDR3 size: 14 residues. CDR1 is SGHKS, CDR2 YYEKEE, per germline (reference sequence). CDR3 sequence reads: CASSLVSENTEAFF. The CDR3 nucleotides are TGTGCCAGCAGCTTGGTTAGTGAGAACACTGAAGCTTTCTTT.

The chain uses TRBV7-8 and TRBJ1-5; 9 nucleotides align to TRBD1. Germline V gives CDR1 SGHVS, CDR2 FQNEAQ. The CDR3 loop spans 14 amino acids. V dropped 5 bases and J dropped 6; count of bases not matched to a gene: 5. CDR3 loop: CASSANRGLQPQHF. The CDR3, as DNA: TGTGCCAGCAGCGCCAACAGGGGGCTTCAGCCCCAGCATTTT.

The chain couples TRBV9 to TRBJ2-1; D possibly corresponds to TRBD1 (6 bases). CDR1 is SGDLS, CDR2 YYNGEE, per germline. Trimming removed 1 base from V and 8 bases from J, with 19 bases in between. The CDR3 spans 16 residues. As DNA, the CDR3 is TGTGCCAGCAGCGTATTTTTTACAGGGTCCCTCCATGAGCAGTTCTTC. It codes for CASSVFFTGSLHEQFF.

Written as DNA, the CDR3 is TGTGCCAGCAGCGTGAGCCCCGGGACACAAGCCTATGGCTACACCTTC. Translation: CASSVSPGTQAYGYTF. The chain joins TRBV9 to TRBJ1-2; maybe TRBD1 (6 bases). The CDR3 has 16 amino acids. The V gene lost 2 bases and the J gene lost 4 bases, with 18 bases spanning the gap. CDR1 and CDR2 (germline): SGDLS, YYNGEE. Using reference TRBV9 and TRBJ1-2 for the parts outside the CDR3, the full variable domain is DSGVTQTPKHLITATGQRVTLRCSPRSGDLSVYWYQQSLDQGLQFLIQYYNGEERAKGNILERFSAQQFPDLHSELNLSSLELGDSALYFCASSVSPGTQAYGYTFGSGTRLTVV.

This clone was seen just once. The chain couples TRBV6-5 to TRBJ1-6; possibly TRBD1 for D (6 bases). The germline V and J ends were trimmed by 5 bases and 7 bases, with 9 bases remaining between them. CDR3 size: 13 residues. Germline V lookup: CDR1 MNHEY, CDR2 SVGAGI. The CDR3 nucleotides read TGTGCCAGCAGTACCACAGGGAATTCACCCCTCCACTTT. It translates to CASSTTGNSPLHF.

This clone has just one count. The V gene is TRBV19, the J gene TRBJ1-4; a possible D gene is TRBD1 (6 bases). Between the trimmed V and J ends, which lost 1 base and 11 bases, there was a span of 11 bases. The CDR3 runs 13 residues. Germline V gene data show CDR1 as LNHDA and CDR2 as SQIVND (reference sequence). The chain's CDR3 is CASSIGNREKLFF. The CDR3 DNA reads TGTGCCAGTAGTATAGGAAACAGGGAGAAACTGTTTTTT.

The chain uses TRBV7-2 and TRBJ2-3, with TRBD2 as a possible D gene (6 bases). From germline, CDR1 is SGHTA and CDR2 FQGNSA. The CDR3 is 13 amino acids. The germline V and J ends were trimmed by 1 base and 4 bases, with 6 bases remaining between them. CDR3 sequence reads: CASSLGGADTQYF. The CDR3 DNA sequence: TGTGCCAGCAGCTTAGGGGGGGCAGATACGCAGTATTTT.

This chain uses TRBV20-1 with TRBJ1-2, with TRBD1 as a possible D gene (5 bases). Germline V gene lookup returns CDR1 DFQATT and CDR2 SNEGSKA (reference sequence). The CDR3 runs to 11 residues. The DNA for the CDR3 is TGCAGCGCTGACAGTAACTATGGCTACACCTTC. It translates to CSADSNYGYTF.

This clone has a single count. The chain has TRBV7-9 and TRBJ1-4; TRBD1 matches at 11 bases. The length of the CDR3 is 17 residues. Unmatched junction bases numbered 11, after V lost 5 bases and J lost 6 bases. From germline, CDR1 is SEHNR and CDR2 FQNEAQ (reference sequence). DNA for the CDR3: TGTGCCAGCAGCAAGCGTATGGACAGGGGGCAGCATGAAAAACTGTTTTTT. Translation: CASSKRMDRGQHEKLFF. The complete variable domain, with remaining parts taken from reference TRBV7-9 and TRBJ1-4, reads DTGVSQNPRHKITKRGQNVTFRCDPISEHNRLYWYRQTLGQGPEFLTYFQNEAQLEKSRLLSDRFSAERPKGSFSTLEIQRTEQGDSAMYLCASSKRMDRGQHEKLFFGSGTQLSVL.

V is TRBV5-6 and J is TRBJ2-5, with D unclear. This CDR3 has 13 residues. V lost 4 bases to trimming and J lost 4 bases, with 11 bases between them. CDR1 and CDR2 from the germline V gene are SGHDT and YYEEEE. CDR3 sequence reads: CASSIYRVETQYF. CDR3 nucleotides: TGTGCCAGCAGCATTTACAGAGTAGAGACCCAGTACTTC.

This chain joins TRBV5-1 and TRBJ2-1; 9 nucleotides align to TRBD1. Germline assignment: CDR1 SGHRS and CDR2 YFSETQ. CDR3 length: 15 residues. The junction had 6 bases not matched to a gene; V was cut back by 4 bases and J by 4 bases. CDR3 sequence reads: CASSRGQGTYNEQFF. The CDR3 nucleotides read TGCGCCAGCAGCAGGGGACAGGGTACTTACAATGAGCAGTTCTTC. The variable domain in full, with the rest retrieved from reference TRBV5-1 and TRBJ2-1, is KAGVTQTPRYLIKTRGQQVTLSCSPISGHRSVSWYQQTPGQGLQFLFEYFSETQRNKGNFPGRFSGRQFSNSRSEMNVSTLELGDSALYLCASSRGQGTYNEQFFGPGTRLTVL.

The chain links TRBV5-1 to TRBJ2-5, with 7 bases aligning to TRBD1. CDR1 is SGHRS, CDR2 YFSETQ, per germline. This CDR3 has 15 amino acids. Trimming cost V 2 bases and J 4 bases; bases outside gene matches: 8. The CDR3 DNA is TGCGCCAGCAGCTTCACAGGGGTCGAAATAGAGACCCAGTACTTC. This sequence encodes CASSFTGVEIETQYF.